This entry lists 8 T cell receptor beta chains sequenced from one sample in a study of T cells after yellow fever vaccination. TCRdb reprocessed the 5' RACE reads with MiXCR, giving one entry per CDR3 protein. The profile shows 310,000 or so distinct CDR3 sequences, around 3.6% of them singletons. The source material was PBMCs, sampled on the day of the yellow fever booster vaccination. The receptors originated from a man between 18 and 29 years old who received the YFV17D yellow fever vaccine.

This clonotype appeared many times. The rearrangement uses TRBV7-3 and TRBJ2-2, with 8 bases lining up with TRBD2. In germline, CDR1 is SGHTA, CDR2 FQGTGA. The V segment lost 6 bases and the J segment 5 bases; nucleotides outside the gene matches: 2. The CDR3 is 13 amino acids. CDR3 protein: CASRRGATGELFF. CDR3 nucleotides: TGTGCCAGCAGGCGGGGGGCGACCGGGGAGCTGTTTTTT.

At least ten counts were recorded for this clonotype. The V gene is TRBV20-1, the J gene TRBJ2-7; the D is unclear. CDR1 DFQATT and CDR2 SNEGSKA come from the germline V gene (reference sequence). Trimming stripped 5 bases from V and 0 bases from J, with 14 bases between. The CDR3 is 14 amino acids. The CDR3 DNA sequence: TGCAGTGCTCTCCCGGGCAGGAGCTCCTACGAGCAGTACTTC. This codes for CSALPGRSSYEQYF.

This clonotype showed up many times. The chain employs TRBV5-1 and TRBJ2-6; no clear D gene. CDR1 is SGHRS, CDR2 YFSETQ, per germline. The CDR3 extends over 15 amino acids. The V end was cut by 1 base, the J end by 0 bases, with 5 bases between. Here the CDR3 reads CASSLLPSGANVLTF. The CDR3 DNA reads TGCGCCAGCAGCTTGTTACCCTCTGGGGCCAACGTCCTGACTTTC.

This clonotype appeared a few times. The rearrangement uses TRBV7-2 and TRBJ1-5, with D uncertain. Between the trimmed V and J ends, which lost 1 base and 3 bases, there was a span of 10 bases. In germline, CDR1 is SGHTA, CDR2 FQGNSA. This CDR3 spans 15 amino acids. The CDR3 region has the DNA TGTGCCAGCAGCTTAGTTATCGGACTCAATCAGCCCCAGCATTTT. It codes for CASSLVIGLNQPQHF.

In this sample, this clonotype turned up many times. V and J are TRBV2 and TRBJ2-6; D not certain. The CDR3 is 15 amino acids. Trimming shortened V by 6 bases and J by 0 bases, and 9 bases separated the two germline ends. CDR1 and CDR2 from the germline V gene are SNHLY and FYNNEI. This CDR3 is CASSVLVSGANVLTF. In nucleotides, the CDR3 is TGTGCCAGCAGCGTGCTCGTCTCTGGGGCCAACGTCCTGACTTTC.

In this sample, this clonotype turned up many times. This chain links TRBV20-1 with TRBJ1-1, with D perhaps matching TRBD1 (5 bases). CDR1 and CDR2 (germline): DFQATT, SNEGSKA (reference sequence). V was shortened by 1 base and J by 4 bases, with 16 bases between the two germline ends. This CDR3 contains 15 residues. As DNA, the CDR3 is TGCAGTGCTAGAGTAGGTGGGGGGGTGAGCACTGAAGCTTTCTTT. Translating gives CSARVGGGVSTEAFF.

This clonotype was counted at least ten times. V usage is TRBV20-1 and J usage is TRBJ2-7, with a tentative D call TRBD1 (6 bases). V was trimmed by 6 bases and J by 6 bases, leaving 12 bases between them. The CDR3 has 11 residues. In germline, CDR1 is DFQATT, CDR2 SNEGSKA (reference sequence). CDR3 DNA: TGCAGTGCCAAGTCAGGGGTCGAGCAGTACGTC. The encoded protein is CSAKSGVEQYV.

This clonotype was seen many times. The chain employs TRBV10-3 and TRBJ1-1; D not certain. The CDR3 extends over 15 amino acids. Trimming stripped 2 bases from V and 8 bases from J, with 18 bases between. Looked up from germline, CDR1 is ENHRY and CDR2 is SYGVKD. Written as DNA, the CDR3 is TGTGCCATCAGTGAGAGGCCTATCCCTACGCGAGAAGCTTTCTTT. Amino acids: CAISERPIPTREAFF.